The next 10 T cell receptor beta chains were all read from a single sample in a study of T cell responses to AZD1222 COVID-19 vaccine. Using immunoSEQ multiplex PCR, the repertoire was profiled, and TCRdb retains in-frame clones only, with some absent. The table includes some 120,000 clones, 80% to 90% detected once. The starting material was peripheral blood, obtained on day 0 of MenACWY control vaccination. Receptors were obtained from an adult in good health.

The chain employs TRBV28 and TRBJ1-2; 7 bases agree with TRBD1. V gave up 6 bases and J gave up 2 bases; unmatched junction bases: 9. Looked up from germline, CDR1 is MDHEN and CDR2 is SYDVKM. The CDR3 has 15 residues. The CDR3 spells CASSLSAGQNYGYTF. DNA of the CDR3: TGTGCCAGCAGCCTCTCCGCGGGACAGAACTATGGCTACACCTTC.

This chain joins TRBV6-6 and TRBJ1-5; D is perhaps TRBD1 (5 bases). Per germline, CDR1 MNHNY and CDR2 SVGAGI (reference sequence). The V end was cut by 0 bases, the J end by 1 base, with 10 bases between. CDR3 length: 16 amino acids. The CDR3 DNA sequence: TGTGCCAGCAGTTACTCCGGGGACGTCAGCAATCAGCCCCAGCATTTT. Translating it yields CASSYSGDVSNQPQHF.

The V call is TRBV30, the J call TRBJ1-6; D not certain. Trimming pared 2 bases from V and 3 bases from J, leaving 5 bases between. The length of the CDR3 is 13 residues. Germline-derived CDR1 and CDR2 are GTSNPN and SVGIG (reference sequence). The CDR3, as DNA: TGTGCCTGGAGTCAGAACTATAATTCACCCCTCCACTTT. As protein: CAWSQNYNSPLHF. The complete variable domain, with remaining parts taken from reference TRBV30 and TRBJ1-6, reads SQTIHQWPATLVQPVGSPLSLECTVEGTSNPNLYWYRQAAGRGLQLLFYSVGIGQISSEVPQNLSASRPQDRQFILSSKKLLLSDSGFYLCAWSQNYNSPLHFGNGTRLTVT.

This clone was counted a few times. The rearrangement links TRBV28 to TRBJ1-2; D uncertain. Trimming stripped 2 bases from V and 4 bases from J, with 5 bases between. The CDR3 runs 12 residues. The germline V gene has CDR1 MDHEN and CDR2 SYDVKM. The CDR3 is CASSLGGYGYTF. CDR3 bases: TGTGCCAGCAGTTTAGGCGGCTATGGCTACACCTTC.

This chain connects TRBV7-8 to TRBJ2-3; D uncertain. V lost 2 bases and J lost 0, with 9 bases in between. The CDR3 runs to 15 residues. CDR1 SGHVS and CDR2 FQNEAQ come from the germline V gene. The chain's CDR3 is CASSLRIGSTDTQYF. The CDR3 DNA is TGTGCCAGCAGCTTAAGGATCGGGAGCACAGATACGCAGTATTTT.

The rearrangement joins TRBV10-3 to TRBJ1-2; no definite D call. The CDR3 loop spans 13 amino acids. The germline CDR1 and CDR2 sequences are ENHRY and SYGVKD. Trimming pared 7 bases from V and 4 bases from J, leaving 13 bases between. CDR3 amino acids: CAITQQEIYGYTF. CDR3 DNA sequence: TGTGCCATCACCCAACAAGAAATCTATGGCTACACCTTC.

This clone was detected a few times. The chain is built from TRBV6-2 or TRBV6-3 and TRBJ1-4; possibly TRBD1 for D (6 bases). The V gene lost 2 bases and the J gene lost 10 bases, with 8 bases spanning the gap. The CDR3 sequence is 12 residues long. Germline-derived CDR1 and CDR2 are MNHEY and SVGEGT. CDR3 loop: CASSYGDTKLFF. The CDR3, as DNA: TGTGCCAGCAGTTACGGGGACACAAAACTGTTTTTT.

The chain employs TRBV4-1 and TRBJ2-1; no reliable D call. CDR1 is MGHRA and CDR2 is YSYEKL in the germline V gene. V was cut by 6 bases and J by 7 bases, with 16 bases left in between. This CDR3 contains 14 residues. The CDR3 here is CASRPSPLRNEQFF. CDR3 DNA: TGCGCCAGCAGACCATCCCCTCTGAGAAATGAGCAGTTCTTC.

The genes are TRBV5-1 and TRBJ2-1; 15 bases line up with TRBD2. The germline V gene encodes CDR1 SGHRS and CDR2 YFSETQ. The CDR3 contains 16 residues. The junction had 6 bases not matched to a gene; V was cut back by 4 bases and J by 7 bases. CDR3 nucleotide sequence: TGCGCCAGCAGCAAATCGGGACTAGCGGGGGGAAATGAGCAGTTCTTC. Translating it yields CASSKSGLAGGNEQFF.

The chain is built from TRBV30 and TRBJ1-4, with D unresolved. This CDR3 has 11 residues. The V and J ends lost 4 bases and 7 bases respectively, with 7 bases between them. Germline loops: CDR1 GTSNPN, CDR2 SVGIG (reference sequence). As DNA, the CDR3 is TGTGCCTGGACCTTCAGTGAAAAACTGTTTTTT. Translation: CAWTFSEKLFF.